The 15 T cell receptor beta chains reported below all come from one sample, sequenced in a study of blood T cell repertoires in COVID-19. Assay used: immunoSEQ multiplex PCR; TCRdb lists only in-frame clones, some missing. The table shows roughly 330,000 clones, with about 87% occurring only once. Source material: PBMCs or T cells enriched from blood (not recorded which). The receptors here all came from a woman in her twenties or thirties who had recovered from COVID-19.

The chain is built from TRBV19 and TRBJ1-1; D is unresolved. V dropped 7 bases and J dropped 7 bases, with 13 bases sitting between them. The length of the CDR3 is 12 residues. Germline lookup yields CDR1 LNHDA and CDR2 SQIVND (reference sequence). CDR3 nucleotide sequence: TGTGCCAGTACCTCCTGGAGCTTTGAAGCTTTCTTT. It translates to CASTSWSFEAFF.

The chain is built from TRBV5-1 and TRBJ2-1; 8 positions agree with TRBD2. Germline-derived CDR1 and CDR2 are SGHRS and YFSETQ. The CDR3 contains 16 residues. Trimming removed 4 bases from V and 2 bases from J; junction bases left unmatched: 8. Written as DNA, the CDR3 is TGCGCCAGCAGCGTACAGGGACTAGAGGCCTACAATGAGCAGTTCTTC. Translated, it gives CASSVQGLEAYNEQFF. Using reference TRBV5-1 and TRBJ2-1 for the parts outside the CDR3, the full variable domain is KAGVTQTPRYLIKTRGQQVTLSCSPISGHRSVSWYQQTPGQGLQFLFEYFSETQRNKGNFPGRFSGRQFSNSRSEMNVSTLELGDSALYLCASSVQGLEAYNEQFFGPGTRLTVL.

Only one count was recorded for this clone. For the CDR3, the DNA is TGTGCCAGCTCACCACCGAGGCGTTTCTCCTACGAGCAGTACTTC. It codes for CASSPPRRFSYEQYF. V gene TRBV18 combines with J gene TRBJ2-7; D is undetermined. Germline-derived CDR1 and CDR2 are KGHSH and LQKENI. CDR3 size: 15 residues. Trimming left V 0 bases short and J 0 bases short, with 9 bases between.

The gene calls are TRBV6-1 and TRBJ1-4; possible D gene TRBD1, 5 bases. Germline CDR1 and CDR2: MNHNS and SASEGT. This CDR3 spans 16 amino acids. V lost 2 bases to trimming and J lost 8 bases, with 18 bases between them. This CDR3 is CASSETSGQGDEKLFF. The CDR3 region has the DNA TGTGCCAGCAGTGAAACGTCAGGGCAGGGCGACGAAAAACTGTTTTTT.

CDR3 in amino acids: CASSATEGVVGTDTQYF. CDR3 nucleotides: TGTGCCAGCAGCGCAACCGAGGGGGTAGTAGGCACAGATACGCAGTATTTT. This rearrangement joins TRBV9 to TRBJ2-3; D possibly corresponds to TRBD1 (6 bases). Trimming left V 3 bases short and J 1 base short, with 18 bases between. Germline CDR1 reads SGDLS; CDR2 reads YYNGEE. The CDR3 runs 17 residues.

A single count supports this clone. The CDR3 region has the DNA TGTGCCAGCCAGCGGGGACCCGGGGAGCTGTTTTTT. This codes for CASQRGPGELFF. The gene calls are TRBV6-5 and TRBJ2-2, with TRBD2 identical over 7 bases. V was pared by 8 bases and J by 6 bases, with 3 bases of the junction left unmatched. Looked up from germline, CDR1 is MNHEY and CDR2 is SVGAGI. The CDR3 is 12 residues long.

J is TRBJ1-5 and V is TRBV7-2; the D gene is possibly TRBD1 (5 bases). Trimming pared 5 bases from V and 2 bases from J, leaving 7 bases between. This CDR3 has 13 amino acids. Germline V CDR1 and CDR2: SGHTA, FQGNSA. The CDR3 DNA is TGTGCCAGCAGCGGACAAGGCAATCAGCCCCAGCATTTT. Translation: CASSGQGNQPQHF.

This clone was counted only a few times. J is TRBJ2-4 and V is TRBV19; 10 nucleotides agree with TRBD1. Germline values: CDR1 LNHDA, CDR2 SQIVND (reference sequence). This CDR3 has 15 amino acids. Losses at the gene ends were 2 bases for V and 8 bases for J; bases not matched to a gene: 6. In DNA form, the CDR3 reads TGTGCCAGTAGTATACAGTGGGGACAGGGGCACATTCAGTACTTC. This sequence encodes CASSIQWGQGHIQYF.

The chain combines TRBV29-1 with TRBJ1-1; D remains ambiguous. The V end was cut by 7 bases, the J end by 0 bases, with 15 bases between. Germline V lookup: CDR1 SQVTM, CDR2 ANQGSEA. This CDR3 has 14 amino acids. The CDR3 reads CSASRTGMNTEAFF. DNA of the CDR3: TGCAGCGCCAGCCGGACGGGGATGAACACTGAAGCTTTCTTT.

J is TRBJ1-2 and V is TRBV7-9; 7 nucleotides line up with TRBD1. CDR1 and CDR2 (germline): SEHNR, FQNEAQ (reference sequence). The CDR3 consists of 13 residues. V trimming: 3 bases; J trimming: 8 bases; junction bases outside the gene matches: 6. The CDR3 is CASSFTGDHGYTF. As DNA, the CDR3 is TGTGCCAGCAGCTTTACAGGGGATCACGGCTACACCTTC. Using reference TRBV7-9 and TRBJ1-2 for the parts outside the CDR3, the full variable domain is DTGVSQNPRHKITKRGQNVTFRCDPISEHNRLYWYRQTLGQGPEFLTYFQNEAQLEKSRLLSDRFSAERPKGSFSTLEIQRTEQGDSAMYLCASSFTGDHGYTFGSGTRLTVV.

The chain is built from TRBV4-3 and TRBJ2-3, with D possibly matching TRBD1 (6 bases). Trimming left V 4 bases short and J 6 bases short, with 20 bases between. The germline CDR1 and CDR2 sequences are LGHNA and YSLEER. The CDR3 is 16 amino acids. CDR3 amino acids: CASSPLLQGLKDTQYF. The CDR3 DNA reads TGCGCCAGCAGCCCACTGCTACAGGGCTTAAAGGATACGCAGTATTTT.

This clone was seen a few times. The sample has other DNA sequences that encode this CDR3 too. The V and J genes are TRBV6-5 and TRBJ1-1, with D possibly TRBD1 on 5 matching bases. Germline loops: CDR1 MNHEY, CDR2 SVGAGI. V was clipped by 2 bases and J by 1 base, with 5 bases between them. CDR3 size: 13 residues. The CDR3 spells CASSYTGNTEAFF. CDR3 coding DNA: TGTGCCAGCAGTTACACAGGGAACACTGAAGCTTTCTTT.

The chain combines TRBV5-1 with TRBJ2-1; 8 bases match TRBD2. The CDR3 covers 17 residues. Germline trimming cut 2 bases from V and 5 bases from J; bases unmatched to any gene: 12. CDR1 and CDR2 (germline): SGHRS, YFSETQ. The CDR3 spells CASSFPSGGGLDNEQFF. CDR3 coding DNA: TGCGCCAGCAGCTTCCCCTCCGGGGGGGGGCTTGACAATGAGCAGTTCTTC.

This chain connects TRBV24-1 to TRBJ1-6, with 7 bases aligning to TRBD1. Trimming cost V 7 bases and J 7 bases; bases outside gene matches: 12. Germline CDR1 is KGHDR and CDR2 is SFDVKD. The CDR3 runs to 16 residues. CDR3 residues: CATRGQALPGNSPLHF. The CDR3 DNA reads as TGTGCCACCAGAGGACAGGCACTCCCAGGGAATTCACCCCTCCACTTT.

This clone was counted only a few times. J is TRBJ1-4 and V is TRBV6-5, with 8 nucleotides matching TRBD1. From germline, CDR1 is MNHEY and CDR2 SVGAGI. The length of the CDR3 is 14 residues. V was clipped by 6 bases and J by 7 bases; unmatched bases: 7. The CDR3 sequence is CASRNRGNFEKLFF. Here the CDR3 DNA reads TGTGCCAGCAGAAACAGGGGGAATTTTGAAAAACTGTTTTTT.